The 19 T cell receptor beta chains below come from one sample, sequenced in a study of T cell repertoires in cytomegalovirus infection. TCRdb re-analysed the reads in MiXCR, keeping a single row per CDR3 protein. This sample yields roughly 720,000 distinct CDR3 sequences, of which approximately 34% are seen a single time; 2.8% belongs to the top ten. The sample taken for sequencing was PBMCs. The receptors were sampled from a human donor in good health (CMV status not recorded). Some clones in this sample may be carry-over from other donors' samples.

This clonotype occurred many times. The chain joins TRBV7-2 to TRBJ1-5, with D perhaps TRBD1 (5 bases). Trimming shortened V by 1 base and J by 6 bases, and 16 bases separated the two germline ends. Germline V gene data show CDR1 as SGHTA and CDR2 as FQGNSA. The CDR3 sequence is 16 residues long. This CDR3 reads CASSLDGGSGTQPQHF. The DNA for the CDR3 is TGTGCCAGCAGCTTAGACGGGGGAAGTGGGACTCAGCCCCAGCATTTT.

The chain couples TRBV7-9 to TRBJ2-2, with TRBD2 as a possible D gene (6 bases). Trimming took off 1 base at V and 6 bases at J, with 12 bases between the two ends. Germline loops: CDR1 SEHNR, CDR2 FQNEAQ (reference sequence). The CDR3 length is 15 residues. The CDR3, as DNA: TGTGCCAGCAGCTTAGAAGCAGGGAGGCCCGGGGAGCTGTTTTTT. Its translation: CASSLEAGRPGELFF. The variable domain in full, with the rest retrieved from reference TRBV7-9 and TRBJ2-2, is DTGVSQNPRHKITKRGQNVTFRCDPISEHNRLYWYRQTLGQGPEFLTYFQNEAQLEKSRLLSDRFSAERPKGSFSTLEIQRTEQGDSAMYLCASSLEAGRPGELFFGEGSRLTVL.

The V and J genes are TRBV7-8 and TRBJ2-7, with D perhaps TRBD1 (6 bases). Per germline, CDR1 SGHVS and CDR2 FQNEAQ. V was trimmed by 5 bases and J by 3 bases, leaving 17 bases between them. The CDR3 extends over 15 amino acids. DNA of the CDR3: TGTGCCAGCAGCCTCACCCGACAGGTACACTACGAGCAGTACTTC. It yields the protein CASSLTRQVHYEQYF.

This clonotype has at least ten counts. The chain recombines TRBV25-1 with TRBJ2-7; 11 nucleotides line up with TRBD1. The CDR3 is 16 amino acids. V gave up 4 bases and J gave up 0 bases; unmatched junction bases: 5. The germline V gene encodes CDR1 MGHDK and CDR2 SYGVNS. The CDR3 region is CASSASGTGGSYEQYF. The CDR3 bases are TGTGCCAGCAGTGCGTCCGGGACAGGGGGCTCCTACGAGCAGTACTTC.

This clonotype has only one observation. This chain connects TRBV11-2 to TRBJ1-1; TRBD1 matches at 9 bases. Germline V CDR1 and CDR2: SGHAT, FQNNGV. This CDR3 is built from 13 residues. The junction had 10 bases not matched to a gene; V was cut back by 5 bases and J by 12 bases. The CDR3 DNA follows: TGTGCCAGCAGCCCCCGCCCGGGACAGGGCTCTTTCTTT. Protein product: CASSPRPGQGSFF.

This sequence joins TRBV19 and TRBJ2-1, with 8 positions matching TRBD2. The CDR3 runs to 16 residues. The junction had 6 bases not matched to a gene; V was cut back by 5 bases and J by 0 bases. The germline V gene has CDR1 LNHDA and CDR2 SQIVND (reference sequence). CDR3 loop: CASSARGGSSYNEQFF. As DNA, the CDR3 is TGTGCCAGTAGTGCACGGGGGGGAAGCTCCTACAATGAGCAGTTCTTC.

About this clonotype: Just one base apart from a much larger clone, this may be a read error. Because it lacks the conserved phenylalanine or tryptophan at the end, this CDR3 is likely a read error. V usage is TRBV6-1 and J usage is TRBJ2-5; 14 positions match TRBD2. V shed 10 bases and J 5 bases; nucleotides not matched to a gene: 15. The germline V gene has CDR1 MNHNS and CDR2 SASEGT. The CDR3 covers 17 residues. Here the CDR3 reads CATTKRLAGGPGETQYV. The CDR3 region has the DNA TGTGCCACCACGAAGAGACTAGCGGGGGGGCCGGGTGAGACCCAGTACGTC.

This chain connects TRBV7-9 to TRBJ1-2, with TRBD1 matching 8 bases. In germline, CDR1 is SEHNR, CDR2 FQNEAQ (reference sequence). This CDR3 spans 15 amino acids. V lost 8 bases to trimming and J lost 5 bases; unmatched junction nucleotides: 13. The CDR3 protein is CASLGFPDRGYGYTF. The CDR3 DNA is TGTGCCAGCCTGGGATTCCCAGACAGGGGATATGGCTACACCTTC. The full variable domain, rest sourced from reference TRBV7-9 and TRBJ1-2, is DTGVSQNPRHKITKRGQNVTFRCDPISEHNRLYWYRQTLGQGPEFLTYFQNEAQLEKSRLLSDRFSAERPKGSFSTLEIQRTEQGDSAMYLCASLGFPDRGYGYTFGSGTRLTVV.

V usage is TRBV7-8 and J usage is TRBJ1-2; D not resolved. CDR1 SGHVS and CDR2 FQNEAQ come from the germline V gene. Trimming took 5 bases from V and 8 from J, leaving 21 bases between them. The CDR3 runs 15 residues. Here the CDR3 reads CASSPHLIALFGYTF. DNA for the CDR3: TGTGCCAGCAGCCCCCACCTTATAGCTCTATTCGGCTACACCTTC. Drawing the rest from reference TRBV7-8 and TRBJ1-2, the complete variable domain is GAGVSQSPRYKVAKRGQDVALRCDPISGHVSLFWYQQALGQGPEFLTYFQNEAQLDKSGLPSDRFFAERPEGSVSTLKIQRTQQEDSAVYLCASSPHLIALFGYTFGSGTRLTVV.

This clonotype was counted between two and nine times. V gene TRBV24-1 combines with J gene TRBJ2-2, with 13 positions matching TRBD2. The CDR3 is 17 residues long. J was trimmed by 8 bases and V by 9 bases; bases with no gene match: 14. CDR1 and CDR2 from the germline V gene are KGHDR and SFDVKD. CDR3 DNA sequence: TGTGCCACCGAACCGGGACTAGCGGGGCGAATGGGTGGGGAGCTGTTTTTT. It yields the protein CATEPGLAGRMGGELFF.

This clonotype has just a few counts. J is TRBJ1-2 and V is TRBV12-3 or TRBV12-4, with D tentatively TRBD1 (5 bases). The CDR3 is made up of 15 amino acids. With 3 bases removed from V and 2 bases from J, the gap between germline ends came to 13 bases. The CDR3 bases are TGTGCCAGCAGTTTTAGCGTTGGGGGGAACTATGGCTACACCTTC. This encodes CASSFSVGGNYGYTF.

The chain has TRBV5-6 and TRBJ1-3; D may be TRBD1 (6 bases). Germline V gives CDR1 SGHDT, CDR2 YYEEEE. V was shortened by 8 bases and J by 4 bases, with 25 bases between the two germline ends. This CDR3 is built from 17 residues. The CDR3 DNA follows: TGTGCCAGAAGCGGAACCGGGACATTGATGTCCGGAAACACCATATATTTT. Translating gives CARSGTGTLMSGNTIYF.

CDR3 residues: CASSETGTGAWEQYF. As DNA, the CDR3 is TGTGCCAGCAGCGAGACCGGGACAGGGGCTTGGGAGCAGTACTTC. The chain uses TRBV5-4 and TRBJ2-7; 10 bases agree with TRBD1. The CDR3 has 15 residues. CDR1 and CDR2 from the germline V gene are SGHNT and YYREEE (reference sequence). Trimming cost V 4 bases and J 7 bases; bases outside gene matches: 11.

On this clonotype itself: The conserved phenylalanine or tryptophan normally closing the CDR3 is absent here, so this likely arose from a read error. This rearrangement joins TRBV12-3 or TRBV12-4 to TRBJ1-3; D is unresolved. Trimming shortened V by 5 bases and J by 2 bases, and 4 bases separated the two germline ends. The CDR3 consists of 12 residues. The CDR3 sequence: CASSPTGNTIYV. CDR3 coding DNA: TGTGCCAGCAGTCCCACTGGAAACACCATATATGTT.

The chain joins TRBV11-3 to TRBJ2-1, with 7 bases matching TRBD2. The germline V gene has CDR1 SGHNT and CDR2 YENEEA. The ends lost 2 bases at V and 7 bases at J; junction bases unmatched: 8. This CDR3 is 15 amino acids long. CDR3 region: CASSLYAGAGNEQFF. In DNA form, the CDR3 reads TGTGCCAGCAGCTTATACGCGGGAGCGGGGAATGAGCAGTTCTTC.

A few counts support this clonotype. The V gene is TRBV10-3, the J gene TRBJ2-7; TRBD2 matches 13 bases. The CDR3 extends over 17 amino acids. V lost 6 bases to trimming and J lost 0 bases; unmatched junction nucleotides: 8. From germline, CDR1 is ENHRY and CDR2 SYGVKD. The chain's CDR3 is CAISGTSGIGSSYEQYF. The DNA for the CDR3 is TGTGCCATCAGCGGGACTAGCGGGATCGGTAGCTCCTACGAGCAGTACTTC.

V and J are TRBV6-8 and TRBJ1-2; 8 bases agree with TRBD1. The CDR3 runs to 13 residues. The V and J ends lost 7 bases and 7 bases, in that order; junction bases with no gene match: 8. The germline gives CDR1 MNHGY, CDR2 SAAAGT. The CDR3 region has the DNA TGTGCCAGCACCCGGACAGGGTGGAGTGGCTACACCTTC. Its protein product is CASTRTGWSGYTF.

This chain joins TRBV6-6 and TRBJ2-7; 9 positions agree with TRBD2. Germline-derived CDR1 and CDR2 are MNHNY and SVGAGI (reference sequence). V was clipped by 8 bases and J by 6 bases; unmatched bases: 14. This CDR3 has 15 residues. Here the CDR3 reads CASSHLAGEGSEQYF. The CDR3 nucleotides are TGTGCCAGCTCTCACTTAGCGGGAGAAGGTTCCGAGCAGTACTTC.

There are a few counts of this clonotype. The CDR3 DNA reads TGTGCCAGCAGCCCGGCTAGCGGGGGGGGGGTGAGCTCCTACAATGAGCAGTTCTTC. Translating it yields CASSPASGGGVSSYNEQFF. This chain connects TRBV14 to TRBJ2-1; 12 bases agree with TRBD2. The CDR3 is made up of 19 amino acids. The trim removed 4 bases at V and 0 bases at J, leaving 10 bases unmatched. CDR1 is SGHDN and CDR2 is FVKESK in the germline V gene.